What follows are 9 T cell receptor beta chains derived from one specimen sequenced in a study of T cell responses to AZD1222 COVID-19 vaccine. TCRdb's table, derived via immunoSEQ multiplex PCR, lists solely in-frame clones and lacks some. The sample contains more than 150,000 clones, about 92% of which appear only once. The source material was peripheral blood, sampled on day 0 of AZD1222 vaccination. All receptors come from an adult in good health.

With regard to this clone: The sample carries other DNA sequences with the same CDR3. This chain joins TRBV18 and TRBJ1-3, with D uncertain. This CDR3 has 13 amino acids. Germline V lookup: CDR1 KGHSH, CDR2 LQKENI. Trimming cost V 2 bases and J 2 bases, with 4 bases left between them. CDR3 sequence: CASSPTAGNTIYF. As DNA, the CDR3 is TGTGCCAGCTCACCAACGGCTGGAAACACCATATATTTT.

The chain uses TRBV28 and TRBJ2-1; 7 bases line up with TRBD1. CDR1 is MDHEN and CDR2 is SYDVKM in the germline V gene. The CDR3 totals 14 residues. The J segment lost 4 bases and the V segment lost 7 bases, leaving 7 bases of the junction unmatched. The CDR3 region has the DNA TGTGCCAGCAACTGGTTACAGGGGTACAATGAGCAGTTCTTC. Amino acids: CASNWLQGYNEQFF.

The chain couples TRBV4-1 to TRBJ2-3; the D gene is possibly TRBD2 (5 bases). V lost 1 base, J lost 0 bases, and 8 bases lay in between. This CDR3 contains 15 residues. Germline-derived CDR1 and CDR2 are MGHRA and YSYEKL. The CDR3 spells CASSQAAASTDTQYF. CDR3 nucleotides: TGCGCCAGCAGCCAAGCAGCGGCTAGCACAGATACGCAGTATTTT.

The rearrangement joins TRBV6-5 to TRBJ2-7; the match to TRBD2 covers 8 bases. Germline CDR1 MNHEY, CDR2 SVGAGI. The CDR3 has 15 amino acids. The V and J ends lost 2 bases and 0 bases, in that order; junction bases with no gene match: 3. CDR3 sequence reads: CASSYVAGGSYEQYF. DNA for the CDR3: TGTGCCAGCAGTTACGTTGCGGGAGGCTCCTACGAGCAGTACTTC.

The chain couples TRBV9 to TRBJ1-4; 7 bases agree with TRBD1. Losses at the gene ends were 3 bases for V and 3 bases for J; bases not matched to a gene: 5. The CDR3 is made up of 15 amino acids. CDR1 and CDR2 (germline): SGDLS, YYNGEE. The CDR3 region is CASSGTGTANEKLFF. The CDR3, as DNA: TGTGCCAGCAGCGGAACCGGGACAGCTAATGAAAAACTGTTTTTT. Filled out from reference TRBV9 and TRBJ1-4, the complete variable domain reads DSGVTQTPKHLITATGQRVTLRCSPRSGDLSVYWYQQSLDQGLQFLIQYYNGEERAKGNILERFSAQQFPDLHSELNLSSLELGDSALYFCASSGTGTANEKLFFGSGTQLSVL.

The J gene is TRBJ2-7, the V gene TRBV3-1 (or the pseudogene TRBV3-2); D is unresolved. CDR1 LGHDT and CDR2 YNNKEL come from the germline V gene (reference sequence). V was trimmed by 6 bases and J by 7 bases, leaving 10 bases between them. This CDR3 comprises 11 residues. The DNA for the CDR3 is TGTGCCAGCAGTCAAAGTCGGGAGCAGTACTTC. It is translated as CASSQSREQYF.

V gene TRBV14 combines with J gene TRBJ1-3; no firm D call. CDR3 length: 15 amino acids. V lost 1 base, J lost 0 bases, and 7 bases lay in between. From germline, CDR1 is SGHDN and CDR2 FVKESK. The CDR3 DNA follows: TGTGCCAGCAGCCAAGGCTCTTCCTCTGGAAACACCATATATTTT. Amino acid sequence: CASSQGSSSGNTIYF.

V and J are TRBV7-2 and TRBJ1-1; 7 bases agree with TRBD1. Germline CDR1 is SGHTA and CDR2 is FQGNSA. The V gene end was trimmed by 6 bases and the J gene end by 4 bases; junction bases not matched to a gene: 5. The CDR3 extends over 13 amino acids. CDR3 in amino acids: CASRAGGGTEAFF. The CDR3 DNA sequence: TGTGCCAGCAGGGCAGGGGGGGGCACTGAAGCTTTCTTT.

The chain recombines TRBV28 with TRBJ2-4; D assignment may be TRBD1 or TRBD2 (5 bases each). Germline V CDR1 and CDR2: MDHEN, SYDVKM. This CDR3 spans 13 amino acids. Trimming pared 6 bases from V and 8 bases from J, leaving 14 bases between. Written as DNA, the CDR3 is TGTGCCAGCAGCGGGACCCCTAGTGACATTCAGTACTTC. Translated: CASSGTPSDIQYF.